The T cell receptor (beta chain) described here comes from a study of T-cell reconstitution after alpha-beta-depleted transplantation in children. Trimming took 8 bases from V and 4 from J, leaving 18 bases between them. The CDR3 loop spans 15 amino acids. In germline, CDR1 is SQVTM, CDR2 ANQGSEA. Preparation of the TCRbeta library used unique molecular identifiers. One entry per CDR3 protein, called by TCRdb with MiXCR from the PCR reads. The data hold some 490,000 distinct CDR3 sequences, with around an eighth observed a single time. The rearrangement links TRBV29-1 to TRBJ2-6; D call uncertain. The receptor comes from a human donor who donated a stem cell graft to a child with combined immunodeficiency. Here the sequenced sample was PBMCs from the stem cell graft donor, taken from the stem cell graft. The CDR3 DNA reads as TGCAGCTTTGTCATGGTGGGGTGGGGGGCCAACGTCCTGACTTTC. It translates to CSFVMVGWGANVLTF.